One sample yielded the 26 T cell receptor beta chains listed below, sequenced in a study of CD8+CD57+ T cells in acquired aplastic anemia. The template used for profiling TCR beta VDJ and CDR3 was genomic DNA. TCRdb used MiXCR to reprocess the reads, holding one entry per CDR3 protein. Found here are 180,000 or so distinct CDR3 sequences, 45% to 50% of them singletons; the top ten hold about 2.9%. Sequenced material: sorted CD4+, CD8+, or CD8+CD57+ T cells (not recorded which) from PBMCs. The receptors here all came from a human donor in good health.

The chain uses TRBV10-3 and TRBJ2-3; D is unresolved. The V gene's germline CDR1 is ENHRY and CDR2 SYGVKD. Deletions cut 7 bases from V and 2 bases from J, with 7 bases between. The CDR3 totals 12 residues. In nucleotides, the CDR3 is TGTGCCATCAAGCCAGACACAGATACGCAGTATTTT. Protein product: CAIKPDTDTQYF.

The V and J genes are TRBV20-1 and TRBJ1-6; 7 positions agree with TRBD1. This CDR3 contains 14 residues. Germline V gene sequence: CDR1 DFQATT, CDR2 SNEGSKA (reference sequence). V lost 2 bases to trimming and J lost 6 bases; unmatched junction nucleotides: 4. CDR3 DNA sequence: TGCAGTGCTAGAAAGGCAGGGGGTAATTCACCCCTCCACTTT. Its protein is CSARKAGGNSPLHF.

V is TRBV11-3 and J is TRBJ2-7; no definite D call. V dropped 5 bases and J dropped 2 bases, with 10 bases sitting between them. This CDR3 region has 13 residues. Germline V CDR1 and CDR2: SGHNT, YENEEA. CDR3 sequence reads: CASSRTPTYEQYF. The DNA for the CDR3 is TGTGCCAGCAGCCGCACACCAACCTACGAGCAGTACTTC.

This clonotype has just one count. The chain employs TRBV20-1 and TRBJ2-1, with 9 bases lining up with TRBD1. Germline V gene lookup returns CDR1 DFQATT and CDR2 SNEGSKA (reference sequence). Trimming took 1 base from V and 10 from J; bases not matched to a gene: 11. This CDR3 is built from 15 residues. CDR3 sequence: CSARGGGQGTAEQFF. CDR3 nucleotides: TGCAGTGCTAGAGGCGGAGGACAGGGGACCGCGGAGCAGTTCTTC.

The CDR3: CSAIPGSNQPQHF. The CDR3 coding sequence is TGCAGTGCTATCCCAGGTAGCAATCAGCCCCAGCATTTT. The chain uses TRBV20-1 and TRBJ1-5; D remains ambiguous. V dropped 4 bases and J dropped 0 bases, with 7 bases sitting between them. The CDR3 sequence is 13 residues long. CDR1 and CDR2 from the germline V gene are DFQATT and SNEGSKA (reference sequence).

This clonotype has more than one count but fewer than ten. The V call is TRBV6-1, the J call TRBJ2-7; 10 bases are a match to TRBD2. CDR3 size: 16 residues. V was pared by 2 bases and J by 1 base, with 5 bases of the junction left unmatched. From germline, CDR1 is MNHNS and CDR2 SASEGT. CDR3 residues: CASSEPGLAFSYEQYF. The CDR3 region has the DNA TGTGCCAGCAGTGAACCGGGACTAGCGTTTTCCTACGAGCAGTACTTC.

The rearrangement links TRBV7-6 to TRBJ2-3, with TRBD2 identical over 8 bases. The J segment lost 4 bases and the V segment lost 4 bases, leaving 16 bases of the junction unmatched. The CDR3 covers 18 residues. Germline CDR1 SGHVS, CDR2 FNYEAQ. CDR3 sequence reads: CASSSGLDLIWSADTQYF. The CDR3 coding sequence is TGTGCCAGCAGCTCGGGACTAGATCTTATTTGGTCGGCAGATACGCAGTATTTT.

This chain connects TRBV24-1 to TRBJ1-5, with TRBD1 identical over 9 bases. Germline CDR1 reads KGHDR; CDR2 reads SFDVKD. V dropped 4 bases and J dropped 1; count of bases not matched to a gene: 4. The CDR3 is 16 residues long. The CDR3: CATSDPGQGSNQPQHF. In DNA, the CDR3 is TGTGCCACCAGTGACCCGGGACAGGGAAGCAATCAGCCCCAGCATTTT.

This clonotype was picked up a small number of times. The CDR3 protein is CASSSQGASSGNTIYF. Here the CDR3 DNA reads TGTGCCAGCAGTTCCCAGGGGGCTTCGTCTGGAAACACCATATATTTT. The V and J genes are TRBV12-3 or TRBV12-4 and TRBJ1-3, with 8 bases aligning to TRBD1. The CDR3 has 16 residues. V dropped 4 bases and J dropped 1; count of bases not matched to a gene: 6.

The chain links TRBV5-1 to TRBJ2-1; 7 nucleotides match TRBD1. The V gene's germline CDR1 is SGHRS and CDR2 YFSETQ. The CDR3 loop spans 17 amino acids. V lost 0 bases and J lost 0; bases outside the gene matches: 6. CDR3 nucleotide sequence: TGCGCCAGCAGCTTGGTGGGACAGAGGAGCTCCTACAATGAGCAGTTCTTC. It encodes CASSLVGQRSSYNEQFF.

This clonotype was observed many times. The V call is TRBV29-1, the J call TRBJ1-1; 8 nucleotides line up with TRBD1. The CDR3 has 15 amino acids. Losses at the gene ends were 6 bases for V and 0 bases for J; bases not matched to a gene: 9. Per the germline V gene, CDR1 is SQVTM and CDR2 is ANQGSEA. The CDR3 DNA follows: TGCAGCGTACCGAGGACAGGGACTATGAACACTGAAGCTTTCTTT. It specifies CSVPRTGTMNTEAFF. Using reference TRBV29-1 and TRBJ1-1 for the parts outside the CDR3, the full variable domain is SAVISQKPSRDICQRGTSLTIQCQVDSQVTMMFWYRQQPGQSLTLIATANQGSEATYESGFVIDKFPISRPNLTFSTLTVSNMSPEDSSIYLCSVPRTGTMNTEAFFGQGTRLTVV.

The sample holds many counts of this clonotype. V gene TRBV30 combines with J gene TRBJ2-7, with 9 positions matching TRBD1. Germline trimming cut 3 bases from V and 0 bases from J; bases unmatched to any gene: 6. Germline assignment: CDR1 GTSNPN and CDR2 SVGIG (reference sequence). CDR3 length equals 15 residues. CDR3 sequence reads: CAWRQPGQGSYEQYF. CDR3 sequence (DNA): TGTGCCTGGAGGCAACCGGGACAGGGCTCCTACGAGCAGTACTTC.

With regard to this clonotype: It may be a read error: a sequence one base away is much more abundant. As the CDR3 is not closed by the conserved phenylalanine or tryptophan, this likely results from a read error. CDR3 coding DNA: TGTGCCAGTACTACGGGCCCGAACACTGAAGCTTTCCTT. This translates into CASTTGPNTEAFL. The chain uses TRBV19 and TRBJ1-1; D is unresolved. The CDR3 runs 13 residues. Germline V lookup: CDR1 LNHDA, CDR2 SQIVND (reference sequence). Trimming shortened V by 7 bases and J by 1 base, and 10 bases separated the two germline ends.

V and J are TRBV9 and TRBJ1-1, with 7 bases matching TRBD1. Per germline, CDR1 SGDLS and CDR2 YYNGEE. The junction had 6 bases not matched to a gene; V was cut back by 3 bases and J by 1 base. The CDR3 is 15 residues long. The CDR3 loop is CASSAPTGTNTEAFF. The CDR3 nucleotides are TGTGCCAGCAGCGCCCCGACAGGGACGAACACTGAAGCTTTCTTT.

The chain links TRBV7-3 to TRBJ1-1; D unclear. This CDR3 comprises 13 residues. The V and J ends lost 5 bases and 0 bases respectively, with 7 bases between them. Germline V lookup: CDR1 SGHTA, CDR2 FQGTGA. The CDR3 region has the DNA TGTGCCAGCAGCAAGCTCCTGAACACTGAAGCTTTCTTT. It translates to CASSKLLNTEAFF.

This sequence joins TRBV30 and TRBJ1-1; TRBD1 might be the D (5 bases). Trimming stripped 3 bases from V and 1 base from J, with 6 bases between. This CDR3 contains 12 residues. The germline V gene encodes CDR1 GTSNPN and CDR2 SVGIG (reference sequence). The CDR3 sequence is CAWSGGNTEAFF. In DNA, the CDR3 is TGTGCCTGGAGCGGGGGGAACACTGAAGCTTTCTTT. The full variable domain, rest sourced from reference TRBV30 and TRBJ1-1, is SQTIHQWPATLVQPVGSPLSLECTVEGTSNPNLYWYRQAAGRGLQLLFYSVGIGQISSEVPQNLSASRPQDRQFILSSKKLLLSDSGFYLCAWSGGNTEAFFGQGTRLTVV.

The chain has TRBV13 and TRBJ2-1; D may be TRBD2 (7 bases). This CDR3 spans 16 amino acids. Between the trimmed V and J ends, which lost 5 bases and 7 bases, there was a span of 21 bases. From germline, CDR1 is PRHDT and CDR2 FYEKMQ (reference sequence). DNA for the CDR3: TGTGCCAGCAGCCTAGCCAGGGGACTACCAGGGAATGAGCAGTTCTTC. Its protein product is CASSLARGLPGNEQFF.

The chain is built from TRBV25-1 and TRBJ2-7, with TRBD1 matching 7 bases. Germline V CDR1 and CDR2: MGHDK, SYGVNS. V dropped 3 bases and J dropped 0; count of bases not matched to a gene: 2. The CDR3 covers 14 residues. The CDR3 spells CASSEGQSSYEQYF. CDR3 in DNA: TGTGCCAGCAGTGAGGGACAGAGCTCCTACGAGCAGTACTTC.

This chain links TRBV10-1 with TRBJ1-4, with 8 bases lining up with TRBD1. Germline CDR1 and CDR2: WNHNN and SYGVQD (reference sequence). This CDR3 contains 13 residues. V was clipped by 3 bases and J by 10 bases; unmatched bases: 4. The CDR3, as DNA: TGCGCCAGCAGTGACGGGGACAGGCCAAAACTGTTTTTT. Its protein product is CASSDGDRPKLFF.

This clonotype was seen repeatedly, ten times or more. This chain uses TRBV7-3 with TRBJ2-1; the match to TRBD2 covers 8 bases. V lost 3 bases and J lost 5; bases outside the gene matches: 6. Germline V lookup: CDR1 SGHTA, CDR2 FQGTGA. The CDR3 runs to 15 residues. The CDR3 DNA is TGTGCCAGCAGCTTTGGGCGGGAGGTGAACAATGAGCAGTTCTTC. This gives the protein CASSFGREVNNEQFF.

This chain links TRBV20-1 with TRBJ1-6, with TRBD1 matching over 7 bases. Germline lookup yields CDR1 DFQATT and CDR2 SNEGSKA (reference sequence). J was trimmed by 12 bases and V by 5 bases; bases with no gene match: 22. CDR3 length: 17 residues. CDR3 loop: CSAQDRDRDGDYQPLHF. DNA of the CDR3: TGCAGTGCTCAGGACCGAGACAGGGACGGCGATTACCAACCCCTCCACTTT.

This clonotype was detected a few times. A read error is possible here, since a much larger clone lies one base away. The chain uses TRBV19 and TRBJ2-7, with 7 bases lining up with TRBD2. V shed 2 bases, J shed 12 bases, and the junction held 10 bases outside the gene matches. This CDR3 comprises 13 residues. Germline loops: CDR1 LNHDA, CDR2 SQIVND (reference sequence). CDR3 sequence: CASSIISGLPRYF. The CDR3 bases are TGTGCCAGTAGTATAATTAGCGGGTTGCCTCGGTACTTC.

The chain joins TRBV7-2 to TRBJ2-3; D unclear. The CDR3 has 14 residues. V was shortened by 0 bases and J by 5 bases, with 9 bases between the two germline ends. CDR1 and CDR2 from the germline V gene are SGHTA and FQGNSA. CDR3 coding DNA: TGTGCCAGCAGCTTAGCGGATCGGGTAGATACGCAGTATTTT. Residues: CASSLADRVDTQYF.

This clonotype was observed a few times. The V and J genes are TRBV24-1 and TRBJ2-7; D ambiguous. This CDR3 is built from 12 residues. The V gene lost 7 bases and the J gene lost 0 bases, with 6 bases spanning the gap. Per the germline V gene, CDR1 is KGHDR and CDR2 is SFDVKD. CDR3 DNA sequence: TGTGCCACCAGCGACCTCTCCTACGAGCAGTACTTC. Amino acid sequence: CATSDLSYEQYF.

This clonotype has a handful of counts. The J gene is TRBJ1-1, the V gene TRBV24-1; D is unresolved. CDR1 and CDR2 from the germline V gene are KGHDR and SFDVKD. The V and J ends lost 9 bases and 0 bases respectively, with 10 bases between them. The CDR3 consists of 13 residues. As DNA, the CDR3 is TGTGCCACCTCTCAGGACCTGAACACTGAAGCTTTCTTT. This gives the protein CATSQDLNTEAFF.

This chain links TRBV24-1 with TRBJ2-7; tentative D call: TRBD1 (6 bases). The CDR3 length is 15 residues. Trimming shortened V by 2 bases and J by 3 bases, and 13 bases separated the two germline ends. Germline V gives CDR1 KGHDR, CDR2 SFDVKD. The CDR3 coding sequence is TGTGCCACCAGTGATTCAGGGCAGGGGAACTACGAGCAGTACTTC. As protein: CATSDSGQGNYEQYF.